A single sample gave rise to the 6 T cell receptor beta chains below, sequenced in a study of blood T cell repertoires in COVID-19. Libraries were prepared by immunoSEQ multiplex PCR; TCRdb keeps only in-frame clonotypes and omits some of them. Of 50,000 to 70,000 clones listed, around 84% were seen once; the top ten hold roughly 6.7%. Sequenced material: peripheral blood. All receptors derive from a human donor with active COVID-19. The donor label of this sample is uncertain.

This clone was picked up one time. The chain carries TRBV6-5 and TRBJ2-5; TRBD2 aligns across 9 bases. V lost 7 bases, J lost 5 bases, and 8 bases stayed unmatched. The CDR3 covers 14 residues. Germline V gives CDR1 MNHEY, CDR2 SVGAGI. The CDR3 DNA reads as TGTGCCAGCACCCGGACTAGCGCTCAGGAGACCCAGTACTTC. It specifies CASTRTSAQETQYF.

The table lists this clone with a few counts. The V and J genes are TRBV5-5 and TRBJ2-7, with a weak D call TRBD2 (5 bases). Germline CDR1 and CDR2: SGHKS and YYEKEE (reference sequence). The V end was cut by 3 bases, the J end by 0 bases, with 22 bases between. The CDR3 loop spans 18 amino acids. The CDR3, as DNA: TGTGCCAGCAGCTACAAAAAAATTCCAGCGGTCCGCTCCTACGAGCAGTACTTC. Its translation: CASSYKKIPAVRSYEQYF. Variable domain in full (rest from reference TRBV5-5 and TRBJ2-7): DAGVTQSPTHLIKTRGQQVTLRCSPISGHKSVSWYQQVLGQGPQFIFQYYEKEERGRGNFPDRFSARQFPNYSSELNVNALLLGDSALYLCASSYKKIPAVRSYEQYFGPGTRLTVT.

Worth noting for this clone: A junction end diverges from the germline sequence, so it may reflect a read error. This chain uses TRBV7-7 with TRBJ2-2; D is undetermined. In germline, CDR1 is SSHAT, CDR2 FNYEAQ (reference sequence). The CDR3 is made up of 14 amino acids. CDR3 in amino acids: CASSLYSNTGELFF. CDR3 bases: TGTGCTAGCAGCTTATACAGTAACACCGGGGAGCTGTTTTTT.

The chain is built from TRBV5-1 and TRBJ2-3; D may be TRBD1 (5 bases). Germline V CDR1 and CDR2: SGHRS, YFSETQ. Trimming left V 0 bases short and J 8 bases short, with 7 bases between. The CDR3 sequence is 12 residues long. The CDR3 DNA is TGCGCCAGCAGCTTGGAACAGGTTACGCAGTATTTT. Protein product: CASSLEQVTQYF.

The rearrangement joins TRBV29-1 to TRBJ1-1, with 10 bases lining up with TRBD1. The CDR3 totals 14 residues. Germline CDR1 is SQVTM and CDR2 is ANQGSEA. V was pared by 3 bases and J by 4 bases, with 5 bases of the junction left unmatched. The CDR3: CSVEKGQGGTEAFF. The DNA for the CDR3 is TGCAGCGTTGAGAAAGGACAGGGGGGCACTGAAGCTTTCTTT.

The CDR3 spells CASSLVTRDYGYTF. The DNA of the CDR3 is TGTGCCAGCAGCTTAGTAACTCGGGACTATGGCTACACCTTC. The chain carries TRBV7-2 and TRBJ1-2, with D unclear. With 1 base removed from V and 3 bases from J, the gap between germline ends came to 9 bases. This CDR3 is built from 14 residues. The germline V gene has CDR1 SGHTA and CDR2 FQGNSA.